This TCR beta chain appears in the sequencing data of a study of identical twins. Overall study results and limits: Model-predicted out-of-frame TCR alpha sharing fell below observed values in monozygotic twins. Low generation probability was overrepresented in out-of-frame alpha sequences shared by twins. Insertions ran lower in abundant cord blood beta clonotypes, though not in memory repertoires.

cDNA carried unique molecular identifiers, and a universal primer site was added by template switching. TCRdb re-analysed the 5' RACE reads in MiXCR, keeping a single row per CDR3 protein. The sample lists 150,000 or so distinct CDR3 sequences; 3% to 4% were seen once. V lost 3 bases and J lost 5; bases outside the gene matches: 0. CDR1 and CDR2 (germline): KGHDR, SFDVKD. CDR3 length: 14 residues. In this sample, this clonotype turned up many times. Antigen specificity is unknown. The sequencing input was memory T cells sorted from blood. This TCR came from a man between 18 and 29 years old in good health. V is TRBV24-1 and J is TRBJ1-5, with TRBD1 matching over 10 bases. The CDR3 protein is CATSDGQGDQPQHF. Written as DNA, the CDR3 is TGTGCCACCAGTGATGGACAGGGGGATCAGCCCCAGCATTTT.